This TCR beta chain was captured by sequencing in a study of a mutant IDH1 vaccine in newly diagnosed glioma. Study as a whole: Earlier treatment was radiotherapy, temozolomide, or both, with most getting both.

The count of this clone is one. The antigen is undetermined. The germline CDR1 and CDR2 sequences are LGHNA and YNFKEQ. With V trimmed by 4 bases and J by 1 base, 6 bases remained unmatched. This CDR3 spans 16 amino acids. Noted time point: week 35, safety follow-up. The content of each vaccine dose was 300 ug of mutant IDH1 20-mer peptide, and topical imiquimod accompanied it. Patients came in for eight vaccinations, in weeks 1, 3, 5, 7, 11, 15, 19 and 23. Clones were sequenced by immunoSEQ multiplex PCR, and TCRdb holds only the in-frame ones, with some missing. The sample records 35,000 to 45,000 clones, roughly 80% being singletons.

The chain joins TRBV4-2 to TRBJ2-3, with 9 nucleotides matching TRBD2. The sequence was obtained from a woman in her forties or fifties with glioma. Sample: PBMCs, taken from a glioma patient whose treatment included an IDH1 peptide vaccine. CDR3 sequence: CASSPLIAGGTDTQYF. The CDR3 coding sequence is TGTGCCAGCAGCCCCCTTATAGCGGGGGGCACAGATACGCAGTATTTT.